This T cell receptor (beta chain) was obtained from a study of T cells in Graves' hyperthyroidism and ophthalmopathy. On the study more broadly: Peripheral blood was drawn at first diagnosis, prior to all treatment.

No progression to ophthalmopathy during 18 months of follow-up defined stable disease. In patients aged 18 to 65, hyperthyroidism was newly diagnosed, with duration under 2 months. Overall study findings and caveats: The model made its ophthalmopathy prediction, and onset followed a median around 6.5 months later.

Trimming took 3 bases from V and 0 from J, leaving 11 bases between them. Germline assignment: CDR1 SNHLY and CDR2 FYNNEI. CDR3 length equals 15 residues. A remark on this clonotype: As yet, its antigen is unknown.

Template material for amplifying TCR beta CDR3 regions consisted of RNA transcripts. Researchers ran a first-round RT-PCR on the TCR CDR3 using the HTBI primer set. Using its own MiXCR run on the multiplex PCR reads, TCRdb lists one record per CDR3 protein. The sample holds over 700,000 distinct CDR3 sequences; around 38% are singletons and the top ten take around 9.3%. The source is a man between 18 and 29 years old with Graves' hyperthyroidism. Specimen: blood. This chain links TRBV2 with TRBJ1-1, with a weak D call TRBD1 (6 bases). The CDR3 coding sequence is TGTGCCAGCAGTGATACGGGGGGCTTGAACACTGAAGCTTTCTTT. Translation gives CASSDTGGLNTEAFF.